This record looks at one T cell receptor beta chain sequence and its context. Its antigen is unidentified. The CDR3 consists of 16 residues. V lost 3 bases, J lost 2 bases, and 7 bases stayed unmatched. Germline lookup yields CDR1 SEHNR and CDR2 FQNEAQ (reference sequence). This specimen comes from a study of cytomegalovirus exposure and HLA in healthy donors. Study observations and caveats: It was found in a later analysis that first-cohort TCR clusters tended to co-occur in the 90 to 150 validation repertoires. Cytomegalovirus association was assigned to more than 150 TCR beta chains.

The protocol was immunoSEQ multiplex PCR, while the TCRdb copy is restricted to in-frame clones and leaves out a portion. The sample consists of 150,000 to 200,000 clones, around 80% of them appearing once. This receptor was identified in a woman in her thirties in good health and CMV-seropositive. The chain employs TRBV7-9 and TRBJ1-1, with 9 bases that match TRBD1. Sequenced input: PBMCs. CDR3 in amino acids: CASSLRQGGLNTEAFF. The CDR3 DNA is TGTGCCAGCAGCTTGAGACAGGGGGGGTTAAACACTGAAGCTTTCTTT. The full variable domain, completed using reference TRBV7-9 and TRBJ1-1, is DTGVSQNPRHKITKRGQNVTFRCDPISEHNRLYWYRQTLGQGPEFLTYFQNEAQLEKSRLLSDRFSAERPKGSFSTLEIQRTEQGDSAMYLCASSLRQGGLNTEAFFGQGTRLTVV.